The 21 T cell receptor beta chains below were found in one sample sequenced in a study of T-cell memory formation after mild COVID-19. TCRdb recomputed calls from the 5' RACE reads with MiXCR, one row per CDR3 protein. Of some 150,000 distinct CDR3 sequences in the sample, approximately 21% were seen once. Sequencing was done on a sample of PBMCs or a T cell subset sorted from them (not recorded which). The receptors derive from an adult woman who had mild COVID-19 (a few samples of this study predate the infection). Cell type and time point are not known.

This clonotype was counted a few times. The V call is TRBV20-1, the J call TRBJ1-2; 8 bases map to TRBD1. With 3 bases clipped from V and 3 bases from J, the junction kept 6 bases outside the gene matches. The CDR3 runs 14 residues. Germline V gene sequence: CDR1 DFQATT, CDR2 SNEGSKA (reference sequence). The CDR3 spells CSARGRGQDYGYTF. CDR3 nucleotide sequence: TGCAGTGCTAGGGGACGGGGACAGGACTATGGCTACACCTTC.

This clonotype was counted a few times. The chain has TRBV12-3 or TRBV12-4 and TRBJ2-1, with 10 bases identical to TRBD2. After removal of 5 bases from V and 6 bases from J, the junction contained 7 bases not matched to a gene. This CDR3 region has 15 residues. CDR3 sequence (DNA): TGTGCCAGCAGTAGGACTAGCGGAGTCTTCAATGAGCAGTTCTTC. Amino acids: CASSRTSGVFNEQFF.

As to this clonotype: Its ends do not fully match the called genes, so a read error is possible. The genes are TRBV7-7 and TRBJ2-1, with 13 bases identical to TRBD2. The germline V gene encodes CDR1 SSHAT and CDR2 FNYEAQ (reference sequence). This CDR3 is 15 amino acids long. The CDR3 DNA is TGTGCTAGCAGCCAAGGACTAGCGGGAGTTCGTGAGCAGTTCTTC. Amino acids: CASSQGLAGVREQFF. Variable domain in full (rest from reference TRBV7-7 and TRBJ2-1): GAGVSQSPRYKVTKRGQDVTLRCDPISSHATLYWYQQALGQGPEFLTYFNYEAQPDKSGLPSDRFSAERPEGSISTLTIQRTEQRDSAMYRCASSQGLAGVREQFFGPGTRLTVL.

This clonotype has a handful of counts. V gene TRBV6-5 combines with J gene TRBJ2-1, with D perhaps assigned TRBD1 or TRBD2 (5 bases each). Trimming stripped 6 bases from V and 5 bases from J, with 17 bases between. The CDR3 is made up of 15 amino acids. Per the germline V gene, CDR1 is MNHEY and CDR2 is SVGAGI. CDR3 bases: TGTGCCAGCAGACTCGTCGGGGCTGTCGACAATGAGCAGTTCTTC. Protein product: CASRLVGAVDNEQFF.

This clonotype was picked up many times. V usage is TRBV7-8 and J usage is TRBJ2-5; 11 nucleotides match TRBD2. In germline, CDR1 is SGHVS, CDR2 FQNEAQ. This CDR3 has 16 amino acids. The V and J ends lost 1 base and 5 bases, in that order; junction bases with no gene match: 6. The CDR3 coding sequence is TGTGCCAGCAGCTTAGTGCTAGCGGGAGGAGGGGAGACCCAGTACTTC. Translation: CASSLVLAGGGETQYF.

Many counts were recorded for this clonotype. This chain joins TRBV20-1 and TRBJ1-5; D is perhaps TRBD1 (5 bases). Deletions cut 0 bases from V and 3 bases from J, with 12 bases between. The CDR3 is made up of 15 amino acids. Germline V lookup: CDR1 DFQATT, CDR2 SNEGSKA (reference sequence). This chain's CDR3 is CSARDLGGSNQPQHF. CDR3 DNA: TGCAGTGCTAGAGATCTTGGGGGTTCCAATCAGCCCCAGCATTTT.

This chain joins TRBV5-1 and TRBJ2-3; 7 bases map to TRBD1. The CDR3 sequence is 15 residues long. J was trimmed by 3 bases and V by 5 bases; bases with no gene match: 9. Germline loops: CDR1 SGHRS, CDR2 YFSETQ. The CDR3 nucleotides read TGCGCCAGCAGACAGACAGGGTCCGGTACAGATACGCAGTATTTT. This sequence encodes CASRQTGSGTDTQYF.

This clonotype was found many times. The chain recombines TRBV10-3 with TRBJ2-7; 9 nucleotides align to TRBD2. The CDR3 sequence is 16 residues long. CDR1 is ENHRY, CDR2 SYGVKD, per germline. The V gene end was trimmed by 3 bases and the J gene end by 1 base; junction bases not matched to a gene: 7. CDR3 residues: CAISDSIAGGSYEQYF. The CDR3 region has the DNA TGTGCCATCAGTGACTCGATCGCGGGAGGGTCCTACGAGCAGTACTTC.

The chain joins TRBV11-2 to TRBJ2-7; no clear D. The V and J ends lost 0 bases and 5 bases respectively, with 11 bases between them. The CDR3 loop spans 14 amino acids. Germline V lookup: CDR1 SGHAT, CDR2 FQNNGV. As DNA, the CDR3 is TGTGCCAGCAGCTTAGAGCCGAACGGCCACGAGCAGTACTTC. Protein sequence: CASSLEPNGHEQYF.

Ten or more counts support this clonotype. This sequence joins TRBV5-1 and TRBJ2-1, with 11 bases aligning to TRBD2. Unmatched junction bases numbered 5, after V lost 0 bases and J lost 6 bases. The CDR3 is made up of 16 amino acids. Germline V gene lookup returns CDR1 SGHRS and CDR2 YFSETQ. The CDR3 bases are TGCGCCAGCAGCTTGGAGGCTAGCGGGGGGATCAATGAGCAGTTCTTC. Translated, it gives CASSLEASGGINEQFF.

V is TRBV7-2 and J is TRBJ2-1; tentative D call: TRBD2 (7 bases). V was pared by 7 bases and J by 7 bases, with 17 bases between. The CDR3 has 14 residues. Germline V gene lookup returns CDR1 SGHTA and CDR2 FQGNSA. This CDR3 reads CASTRGAGANEQFF. CDR3 coding DNA: TGTGCCAGCACCCGGGGGGCAGGAGCTAATGAGCAGTTCTTC.

The chain joins TRBV6-2 or TRBV6-3 to TRBJ2-7; 7 bases fit TRBD1. In germline, CDR1 is MNHEY, CDR2 SVGEGT. The CDR3 length is 13 residues. Trimming cost V 1 base and J 3 bases; bases outside gene matches: 0. The CDR3 region is CASSYWDSYEQYF. The CDR3 region has the DNA TGTGCCAGCAGTTACTGGGACAGCTACGAGCAGTACTTC.

The V and J genes are TRBV12-3 or TRBV12-4 and TRBJ2-7; 12 bases are shared with TRBD1. V lost 6 bases to trimming and J lost 6 bases; unmatched junction nucleotides: 9. The CDR3 has 15 amino acids. CDR3 bases: TGTGCCAGCAGCCTCCCGGGACAGGGGGCGCGCGAGCAGTACTTC. Translated: CASSLPGQGAREQYF.

The rearrangement joins TRBV12-3 or TRBV12-4 to TRBJ2-7; D is perhaps TRBD1 (5 bases). The CDR3 totals 12 residues. V shed 6 bases and J shed 6 bases, with 12 bases lying between them. CDR3 DNA: TGTGCCAGCAGCCGACAGACCGCCGAGCAGTACTTC. It specifies CASSRQTAEQYF.

This clonotype was detected only a few times. This chain joins TRBV6-1 and TRBJ2-7; D is undetermined. The germline V gene encodes CDR1 MNHNS and CDR2 SASEGT. This CDR3 is 13 amino acids long. The V end lost 3 bases, the J end lost 4 bases, and 10 bases lay between the germline ends. The CDR3 loop reads CASSDQGLYEQYF. The CDR3, as DNA: TGTGCCAGCAGTGACCAAGGATTGTACGAGCAGTACTTC.

The chain carries TRBV6-5 and TRBJ1-1; TRBD1 is a possible D gene (6 bases). V lost 0 bases, J lost 4 bases, and 9 bases lay in between. The CDR3 consists of 14 residues. Germline assignment: CDR1 MNHEY and CDR2 SVGAGI. The CDR3 sequence: CASSYSTGSTEAFF. The DNA of the CDR3 is TGTGCCAGCAGTTACTCGACAGGATCCACTGAAGCTTTCTTT.

Only a few counts were recorded for this clonotype. At one end the junction does not follow the germline gene, possibly because of a read error. This CDR3 reads CASSLGRRDSLVF. The CDR3 bases are TGTGCCAGCAGTTTGGGGAGACGGGACTCCTTGGTATTC. The chain employs TRBV12-3 or TRBV12-4 and TRBJ2-5, with D tentatively TRBD2 (6 bases). The CDR3 consists of 13 residues.

This clonotype was counted many times. The rearrangement uses TRBV12-3 or TRBV12-4 and TRBJ2-7; 9 bases match TRBD1. The CDR3 consists of 14 residues. Unmatched junction bases numbered 4, after V lost 7 bases and J lost 0 bases. The CDR3 DNA reads TGTGCCAGCACTTTGACAGGGGGCTCCTACGAGCAGTACTTC. Its translation: CASTLTGGSYEQYF.

This rearrangement joins TRBV9 to TRBJ1-5, with 7 bases identical to TRBD1. The J segment lost 6 bases and the V segment lost 4 bases, leaving 4 bases of the junction unmatched. This CDR3 comprises 13 residues. Looked up from germline, CDR1 is SGDLS and CDR2 is YYNGEE. In DNA, the CDR3 is TGTGCCAGCAGCCAGGGGGAAAGTCAGCCCCAGCATTTT. Protein product: CASSQGESQPQHF.

This sequence joins TRBV11-2 and TRBJ2-7; D might be TRBD1 or TRBD2, each matching 5 bases. CDR3 length: 13 amino acids. From germline, CDR1 is SGHAT and CDR2 FQNNGV. V was shortened by 4 bases and J by 4 bases, with 11 bases between the two germline ends. CDR3 DNA sequence: TGTGCCAGCAGCTCCACGAGGGGTTACGAGCAGTACTTC. Translation gives CASSSTRGYEQYF.

This clonotype was picked up many times. V and J are TRBV5-1 and TRBJ2-7; 9 bases are shared with TRBD1. This CDR3 comprises 16 residues. Germline-derived CDR1 and CDR2 are SGHRS and YFSETQ. V trimming: 3 bases; J trimming: 6 bases; junction bases outside the gene matches: 13. CDR3: CASSSGAKQGASEQYF. The CDR3 coding sequence is TGCGCCAGCAGCTCTGGAGCCAAACAGGGGGCGAGCGAGCAGTACTTC.